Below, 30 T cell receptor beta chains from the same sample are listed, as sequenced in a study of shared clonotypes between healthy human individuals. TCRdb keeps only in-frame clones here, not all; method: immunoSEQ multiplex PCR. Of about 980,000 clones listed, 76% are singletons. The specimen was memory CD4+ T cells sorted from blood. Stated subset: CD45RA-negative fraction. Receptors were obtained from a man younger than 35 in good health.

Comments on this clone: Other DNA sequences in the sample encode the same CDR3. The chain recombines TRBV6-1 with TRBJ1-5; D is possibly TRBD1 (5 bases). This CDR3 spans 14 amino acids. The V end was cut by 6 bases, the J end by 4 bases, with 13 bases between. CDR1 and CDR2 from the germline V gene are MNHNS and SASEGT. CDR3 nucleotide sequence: TGTGCCAGCAGCTCCGGGCAGGGAAATCAGCCCCAGCATTTT. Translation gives CASSSGQGNQPQHF.

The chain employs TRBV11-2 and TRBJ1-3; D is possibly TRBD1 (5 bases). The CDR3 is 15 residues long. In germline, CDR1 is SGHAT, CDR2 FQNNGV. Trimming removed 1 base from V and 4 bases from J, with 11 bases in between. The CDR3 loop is CASSLVGTEGNTIYF. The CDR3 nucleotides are TGTGCCAGCAGCTTAGTTGGGACCGAAGGAAACACCATATATTTT. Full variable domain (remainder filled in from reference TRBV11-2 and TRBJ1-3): EAGVAQSPRYKIIEKRQSVAFWCNPISGHATLYWYQQILGQGPKLLIQFQNNGVVDDSQLPKDRFSAERLKGVDSTLKIQPAKLEDSAVYLCASSLVGTEGNTIYFGEGSWLTVV.

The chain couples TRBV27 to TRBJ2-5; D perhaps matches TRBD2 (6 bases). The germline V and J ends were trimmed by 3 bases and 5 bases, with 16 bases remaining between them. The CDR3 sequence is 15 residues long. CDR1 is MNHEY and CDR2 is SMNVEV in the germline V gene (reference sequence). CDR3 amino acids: CASSFLRDWGETQYF. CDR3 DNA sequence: TGTGCCAGCAGTTTCCTCCGGGACTGGGGGGAGACCCAGTACTTC.

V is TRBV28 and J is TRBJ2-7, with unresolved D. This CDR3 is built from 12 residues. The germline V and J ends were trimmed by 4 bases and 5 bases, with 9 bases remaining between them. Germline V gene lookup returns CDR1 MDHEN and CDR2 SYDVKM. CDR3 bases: TGTGCCAGCAGTTCCCGACCGGACGAGCAGTACTTC. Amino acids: CASSSRPDEQYF.

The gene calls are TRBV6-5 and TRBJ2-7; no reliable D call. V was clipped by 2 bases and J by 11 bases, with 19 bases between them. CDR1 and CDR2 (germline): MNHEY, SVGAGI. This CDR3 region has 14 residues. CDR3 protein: CASSYVYRASVEYF. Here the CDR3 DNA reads TGTGCCAGCAGTTACGTTTATCGGGCATCTGTGGAGTACTTC.

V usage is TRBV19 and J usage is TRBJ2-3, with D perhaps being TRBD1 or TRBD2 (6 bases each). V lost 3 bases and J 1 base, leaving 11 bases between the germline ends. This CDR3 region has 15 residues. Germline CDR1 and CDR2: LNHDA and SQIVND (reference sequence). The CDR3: CASSMRGVGTDTQYF. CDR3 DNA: TGTGCCAGTAGTATGAGGGGGGTAGGCACAGATACGCAGTATTTT.

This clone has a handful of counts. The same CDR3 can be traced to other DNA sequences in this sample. In nucleotides, the CDR3 is TGTGCCAGCTCGGGCCAGGGGGGGAATTCACCCCTCCACTTT. Translating it yields CASSGQGGNSPLHF. The chain links TRBV18 to TRBJ1-6; TRBD1 matches at 7 bases. Unmatched junction bases numbered 6, after V lost 6 bases and J lost 7 bases. CDR3 size: 14 residues. Germline V gene sequence: CDR1 KGHSH, CDR2 LQKENI.

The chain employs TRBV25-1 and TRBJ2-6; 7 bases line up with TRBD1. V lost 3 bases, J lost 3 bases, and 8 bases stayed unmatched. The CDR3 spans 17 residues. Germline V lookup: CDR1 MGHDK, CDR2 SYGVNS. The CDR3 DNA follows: TGTGCCAGCAGTGATTCCACAGGGGCCGGTGGGGCCAACGTCCTGACTTTC. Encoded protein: CASSDSTGAGGANVLTF.

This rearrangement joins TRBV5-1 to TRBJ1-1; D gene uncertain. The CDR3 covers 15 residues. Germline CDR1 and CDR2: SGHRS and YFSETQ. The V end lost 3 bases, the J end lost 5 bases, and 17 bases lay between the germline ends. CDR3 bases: TGCGCCAGCAGCTCCGGCTCCTCCTCGGGGACTGAAGCTTTCTTT. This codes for CASSSGSSSGTEAFF.

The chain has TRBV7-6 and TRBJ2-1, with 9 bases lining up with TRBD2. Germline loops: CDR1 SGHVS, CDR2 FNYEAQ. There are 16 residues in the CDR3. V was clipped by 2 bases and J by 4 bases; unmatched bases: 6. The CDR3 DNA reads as TGTGCCAGCAGCTTACCAAGCGGGGGGCTGTACAATGAGCAGTTCTTC. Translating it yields CASSLPSGGLYNEQFF.

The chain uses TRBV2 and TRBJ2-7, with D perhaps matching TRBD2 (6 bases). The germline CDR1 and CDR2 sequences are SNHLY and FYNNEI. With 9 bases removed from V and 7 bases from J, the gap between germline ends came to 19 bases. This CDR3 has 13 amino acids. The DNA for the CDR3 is TGTGCCAGGGCCGGGACTGCACCTGGAGAGCAGTACTTC. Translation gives CARAGTAPGEQYF.

This CDR3 reads CASSPRTGGNNSPLHF. In nucleotides, the CDR3 is TGTGCCAGCAGCCCCAGGACAGGGGGCAATAATTCACCCCTCCACTTT. The rearrangement joins TRBV5-6 to TRBJ1-6, with 11 bases matching TRBD1. The germline V gene has CDR1 SGHDT and CDR2 YYEEEE. The CDR3 runs 16 residues. J was trimmed by 5 bases and V by 4 bases; bases with no gene match: 5.

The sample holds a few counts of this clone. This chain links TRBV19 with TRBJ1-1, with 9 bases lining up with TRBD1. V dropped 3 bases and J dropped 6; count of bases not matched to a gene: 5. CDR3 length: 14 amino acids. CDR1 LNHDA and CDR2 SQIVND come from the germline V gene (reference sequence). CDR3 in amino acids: CASSMGQGGAEAFF. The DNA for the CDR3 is TGTGCCAGTAGTATGGGACAGGGAGGGGCTGAAGCTTTCTTT.

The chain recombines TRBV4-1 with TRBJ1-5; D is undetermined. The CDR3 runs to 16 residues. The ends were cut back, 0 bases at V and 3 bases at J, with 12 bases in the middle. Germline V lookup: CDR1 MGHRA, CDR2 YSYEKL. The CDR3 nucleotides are TGCGCCAGCAGCCAAGAAGGTGGAACAGTCAATCAGCCCCAGCATTTT. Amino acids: CASSQEGGTVNQPQHF.

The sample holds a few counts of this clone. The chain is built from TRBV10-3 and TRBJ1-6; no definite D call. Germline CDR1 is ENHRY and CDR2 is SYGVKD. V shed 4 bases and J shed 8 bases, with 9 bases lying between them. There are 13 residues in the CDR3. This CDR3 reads CAISVKWDSPLHF. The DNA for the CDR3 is TGTGCCATCAGTGTAAAGTGGGATTCACCCCTCCACTTT.

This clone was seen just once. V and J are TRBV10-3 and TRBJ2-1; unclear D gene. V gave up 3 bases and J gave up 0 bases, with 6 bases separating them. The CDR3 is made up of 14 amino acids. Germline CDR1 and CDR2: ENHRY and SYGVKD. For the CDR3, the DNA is TGTGCCATCAGTGAACGAGTCTCCTACAATGAGCAGTTCTTC. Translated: CAISERVSYNEQFF.

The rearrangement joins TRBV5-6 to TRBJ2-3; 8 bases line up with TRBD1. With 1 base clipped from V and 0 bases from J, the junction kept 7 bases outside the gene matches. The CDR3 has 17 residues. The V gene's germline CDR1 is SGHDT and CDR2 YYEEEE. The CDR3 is CASSLSRDRTSTDTQYF. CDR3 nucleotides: TGTGCCAGCAGCTTGTCCCGGGACAGGACTAGCACAGATACGCAGTATTTT.

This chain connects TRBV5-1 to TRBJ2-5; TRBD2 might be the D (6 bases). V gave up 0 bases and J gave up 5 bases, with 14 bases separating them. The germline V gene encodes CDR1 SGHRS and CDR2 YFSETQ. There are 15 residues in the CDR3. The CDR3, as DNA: TGCGCCAGCAGCTTGGAGGGAGGAAGGTGGGAGACCCAGTACTTC. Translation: CASSLEGGRWETQYF.

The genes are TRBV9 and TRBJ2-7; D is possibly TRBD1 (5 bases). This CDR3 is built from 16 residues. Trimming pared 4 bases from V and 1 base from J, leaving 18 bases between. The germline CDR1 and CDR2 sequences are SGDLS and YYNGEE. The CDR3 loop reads CASSPSLPDTSYEQYF. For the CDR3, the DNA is TGTGCCAGCAGCCCCTCCCTCCCGGACACTTCCTACGAGCAGTACTTC.

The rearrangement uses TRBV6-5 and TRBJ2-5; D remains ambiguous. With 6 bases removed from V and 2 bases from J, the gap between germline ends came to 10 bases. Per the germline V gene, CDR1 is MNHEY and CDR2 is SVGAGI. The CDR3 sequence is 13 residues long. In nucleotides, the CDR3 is TGTGCCAGCAGATTGACAAAACAAGAGACCCAGTACTTC. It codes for CASRLTKQETQYF.

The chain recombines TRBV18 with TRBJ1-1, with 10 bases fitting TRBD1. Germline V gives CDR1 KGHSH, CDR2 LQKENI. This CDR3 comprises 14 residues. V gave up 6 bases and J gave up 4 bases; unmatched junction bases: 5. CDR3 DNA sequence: TGTGCCAGCTCTCGGGGACAGGGGTTCACTGAAGCTTTCTTT. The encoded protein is CASSRGQGFTEAFF.

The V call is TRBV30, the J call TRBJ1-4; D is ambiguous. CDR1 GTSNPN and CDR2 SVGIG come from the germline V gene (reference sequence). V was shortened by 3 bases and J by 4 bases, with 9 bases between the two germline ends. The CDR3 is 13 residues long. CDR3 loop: CAWRSGLNEKLFF. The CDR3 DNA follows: TGTGCCTGGAGGTCCGGCCTTAATGAAAAACTGTTTTTT.

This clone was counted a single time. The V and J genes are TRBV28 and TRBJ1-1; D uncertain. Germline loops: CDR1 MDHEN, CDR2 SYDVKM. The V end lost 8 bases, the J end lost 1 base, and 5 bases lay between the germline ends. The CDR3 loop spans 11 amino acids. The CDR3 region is CASWGNTEAFF. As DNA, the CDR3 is TGTGCCAGCTGGGGGAACACTGAAGCTTTCTTT.

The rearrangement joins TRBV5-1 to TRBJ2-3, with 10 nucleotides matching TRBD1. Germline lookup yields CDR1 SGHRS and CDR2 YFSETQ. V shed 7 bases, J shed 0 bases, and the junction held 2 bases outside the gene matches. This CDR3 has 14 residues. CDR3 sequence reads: CASRQGASTDTQYF. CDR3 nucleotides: TGCGCCAGCCGACAGGGGGCTAGCACAGATACGCAGTATTTT.

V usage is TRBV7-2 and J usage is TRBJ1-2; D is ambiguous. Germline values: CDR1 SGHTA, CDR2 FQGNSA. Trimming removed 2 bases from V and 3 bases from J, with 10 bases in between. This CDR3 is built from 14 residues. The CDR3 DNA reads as TGTGCCAGCAGCTTACGGGCCACCGACTATGGCTACACCTTC. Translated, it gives CASSLRATDYGYTF.

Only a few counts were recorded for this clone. CDR3: CASSYSDRDSPLHF. The CDR3 nucleotides are TGTGCCAGCAGTTACTCGGACAGGGACTCACCCCTCCACTTT. The chain recombines TRBV6-5 with TRBJ1-6; TRBD1 matches at 8 bases. Trimming cost V 0 bases and J 10 bases; bases outside gene matches: 2. Germline values: CDR1 MNHEY, CDR2 SVGAGI. The CDR3 totals 14 residues.

This chain's CDR3 is CASSYSRGLDYGYTF. The CDR3 nucleotides are TGTGCCAGCAGTTACTCGCGGGGGCTCGACTATGGCTACACCTTC. The chain joins TRBV6-5 to TRBJ1-2, with a tentative D call TRBD1 (6 bases). This CDR3 has 15 amino acids. V was cut by 0 bases and J by 3 bases, with 11 bases left in between. Germline CDR1 and CDR2: MNHEY and SVGAGI.

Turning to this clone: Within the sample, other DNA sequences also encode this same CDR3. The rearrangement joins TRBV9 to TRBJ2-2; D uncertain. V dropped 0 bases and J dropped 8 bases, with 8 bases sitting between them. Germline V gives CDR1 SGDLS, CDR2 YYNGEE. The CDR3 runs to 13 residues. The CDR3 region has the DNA TGTGCCAGCAGCGTAGGGGGAAGTGGGGAGCTGTTTTTT. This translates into CASSVGGSGELFF. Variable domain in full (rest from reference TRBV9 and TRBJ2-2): DSGVTQTPKHLITATGQRVTLRCSPRSGDLSVYWYQQSLDQGLQFLIQYYNGEERAKGNILERFSAQQFPDLHSELNLSSLELGDSALYFCASSVGGSGELFFGEGSRLTVL.

The CDR3 bases are TGTGCCAGCAGTGAGGGGAGGGTAGCGGGAGCTTACGAGCAGTACTTC. Translating gives CASSEGRVAGAYEQYF. The chain couples TRBV2 to TRBJ2-7; TRBD2 matches at 9 bases. CDR1 SNHLY and CDR2 FYNNEI come from the germline V gene. Trimming removed 3 bases from V and 4 bases from J; junction bases left unmatched: 10. The CDR3 spans 16 residues.

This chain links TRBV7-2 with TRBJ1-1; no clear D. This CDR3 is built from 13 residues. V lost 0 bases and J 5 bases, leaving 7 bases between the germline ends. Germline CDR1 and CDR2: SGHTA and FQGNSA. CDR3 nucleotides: TGTGCCAGCAGCTTAGCCCCGGGGACTGAAGCTTTCTTT. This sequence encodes CASSLAPGTEAFF.